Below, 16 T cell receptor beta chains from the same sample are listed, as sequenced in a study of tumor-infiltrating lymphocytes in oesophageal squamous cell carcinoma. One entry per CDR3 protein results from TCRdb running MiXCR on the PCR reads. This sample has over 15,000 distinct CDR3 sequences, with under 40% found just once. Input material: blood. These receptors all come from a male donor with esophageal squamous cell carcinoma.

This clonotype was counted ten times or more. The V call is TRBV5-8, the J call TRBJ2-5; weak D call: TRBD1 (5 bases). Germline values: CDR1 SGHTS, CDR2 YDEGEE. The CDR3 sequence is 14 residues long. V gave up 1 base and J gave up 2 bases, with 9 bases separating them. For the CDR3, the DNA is TGTGCCAGCAGCTTGCGACAGATACAAGAGACCCAGTACTTC. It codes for CASSLRQIQETQYF.

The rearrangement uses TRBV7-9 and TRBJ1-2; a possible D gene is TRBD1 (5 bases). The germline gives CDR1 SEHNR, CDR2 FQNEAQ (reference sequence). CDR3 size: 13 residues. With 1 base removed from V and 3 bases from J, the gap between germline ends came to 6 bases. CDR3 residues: CASSLGRDYGYTF. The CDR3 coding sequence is TGTGCCAGCAGCTTAGGCAGGGACTATGGCTACACCTTC. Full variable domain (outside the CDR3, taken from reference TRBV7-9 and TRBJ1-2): DTGVSQNPRHKITKRGQNVTFRCDPISEHNRLYWYRQTLGQGPEFLTYFQNEAQLEKSRLLSDRFSAERPKGSFSTLEIQRTEQGDSAMYLCASSLGRDYGYTFGSGTRLTVV.

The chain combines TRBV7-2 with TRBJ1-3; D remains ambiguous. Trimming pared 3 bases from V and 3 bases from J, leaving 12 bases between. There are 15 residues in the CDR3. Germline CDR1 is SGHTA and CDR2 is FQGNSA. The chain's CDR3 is CASSFFGAVGNTIYF. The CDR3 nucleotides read TGTGCCAGCAGCTTCTTCGGCGCGGTTGGAAACACCATATATTTT.

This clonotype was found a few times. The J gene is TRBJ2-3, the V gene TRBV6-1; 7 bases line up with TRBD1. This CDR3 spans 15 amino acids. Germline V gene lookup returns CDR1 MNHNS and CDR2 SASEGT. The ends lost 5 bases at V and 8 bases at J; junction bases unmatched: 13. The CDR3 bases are TGTGCCAGCAGTTTCCGGGACAGACGGGCCGGTACGCAGTATTTT. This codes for CASSFRDRRAGTQYF.

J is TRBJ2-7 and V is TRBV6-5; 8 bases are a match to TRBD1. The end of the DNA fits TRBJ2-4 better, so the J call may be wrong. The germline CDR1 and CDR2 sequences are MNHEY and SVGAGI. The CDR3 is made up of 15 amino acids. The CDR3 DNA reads TGTGCCAGCAGTTACAACGGGGACAGGCAAAACATTCAGTACTTC. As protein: CASSYNGDRQNIQYF.

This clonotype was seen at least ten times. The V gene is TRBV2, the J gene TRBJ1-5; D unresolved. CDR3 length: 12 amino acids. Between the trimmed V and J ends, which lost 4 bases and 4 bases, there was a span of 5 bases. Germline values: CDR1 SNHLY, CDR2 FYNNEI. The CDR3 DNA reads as TGTGCCAGCAGTGTTCAGAATCAGCCCCAGCATTTT. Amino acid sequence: CASSVQNQPQHF.

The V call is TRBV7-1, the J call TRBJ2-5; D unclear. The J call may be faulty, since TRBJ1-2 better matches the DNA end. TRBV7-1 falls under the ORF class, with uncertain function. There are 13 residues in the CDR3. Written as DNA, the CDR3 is TGTGCCAGCACCCCCTATACTAACTATGGCTACACCTTC. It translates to CASTPYTNYGYTF.

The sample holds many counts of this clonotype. CDR3 loop: CASSLTSIEQFF. The CDR3 DNA reads as TGTGCCAGCAGCTTAACTAGCATTGAGCAGTTCTTC. V is TRBV7-2 and J is TRBJ2-1; tentative D call: TRBD2 (6 bases). Germline-derived CDR1 and CDR2 are SGHTA and FQGNSA. The CDR3 contains 12 residues. The V end was cut by 2 bases, the J end by 9 bases, with 8 bases between.

CDR3 in amino acids: CASSLAGLSTDTQYF. DNA for the CDR3: TGTGCCAGCAGCTTGGCAGGGCTAAGCACAGATACGCAGTATTTT. The chain uses TRBV5-4 and TRBJ2-3; possible D gene TRBD1, 5 bases. Germline CDR1 and CDR2: SGHNT and YYREEE (reference sequence). The CDR3 totals 15 residues. With 0 bases removed from V and 0 bases from J, the gap between germline ends came to 8 bases.

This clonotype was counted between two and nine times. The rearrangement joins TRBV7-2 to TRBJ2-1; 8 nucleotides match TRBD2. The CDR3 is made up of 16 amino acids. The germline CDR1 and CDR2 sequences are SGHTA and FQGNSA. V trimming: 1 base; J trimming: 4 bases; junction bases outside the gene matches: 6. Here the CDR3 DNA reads TGTGCCAGCAGCTTAGTGTCCGGGGGGGGGTACAATGAGCAGTTCTTC. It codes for CASSLVSGGGYNEQFF.

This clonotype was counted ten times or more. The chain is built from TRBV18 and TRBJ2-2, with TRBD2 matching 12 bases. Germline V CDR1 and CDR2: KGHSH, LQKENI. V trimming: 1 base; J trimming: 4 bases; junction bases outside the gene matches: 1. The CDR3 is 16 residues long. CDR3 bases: TGTGCCAGCTCACCACAGGGACTAGCGGGCACCGGGGAGCTGTTTTTT. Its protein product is CASSPQGLAGTGELFF.

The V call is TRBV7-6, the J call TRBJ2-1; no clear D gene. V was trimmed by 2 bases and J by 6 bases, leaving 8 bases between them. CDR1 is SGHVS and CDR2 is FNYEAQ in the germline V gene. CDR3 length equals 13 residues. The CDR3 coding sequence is TGTGCCAGCAGCTTACAGGTTGGCAATGAGCAGTTCTTC. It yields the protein CASSLQVGNEQFF.

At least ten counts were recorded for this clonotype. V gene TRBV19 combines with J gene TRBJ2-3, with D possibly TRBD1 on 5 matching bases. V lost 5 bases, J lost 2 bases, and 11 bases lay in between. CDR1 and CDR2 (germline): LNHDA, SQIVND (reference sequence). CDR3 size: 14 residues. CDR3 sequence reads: CASSPDRLTDTQYF. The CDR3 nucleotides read TGTGCCAGTAGTCCTGACAGACTCACAGATACGCAGTATTTT.

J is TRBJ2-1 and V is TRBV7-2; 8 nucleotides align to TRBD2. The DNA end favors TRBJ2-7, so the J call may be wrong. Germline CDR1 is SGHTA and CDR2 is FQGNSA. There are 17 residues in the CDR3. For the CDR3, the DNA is TGTGCCAGCAGCTTCACTAGCGGTCTAAGCTCCTACAATGAGCAGTACTTC. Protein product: CASSFTSGLSSYNEQYF.

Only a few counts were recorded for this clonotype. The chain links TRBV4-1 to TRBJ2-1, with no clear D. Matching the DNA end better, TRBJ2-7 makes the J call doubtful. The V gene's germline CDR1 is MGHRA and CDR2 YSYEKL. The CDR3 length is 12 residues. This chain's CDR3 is CASSQENNEQYF. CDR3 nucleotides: TGCGCCAGCAGCCAAGAAAACAATGAGCAGTACTTC.

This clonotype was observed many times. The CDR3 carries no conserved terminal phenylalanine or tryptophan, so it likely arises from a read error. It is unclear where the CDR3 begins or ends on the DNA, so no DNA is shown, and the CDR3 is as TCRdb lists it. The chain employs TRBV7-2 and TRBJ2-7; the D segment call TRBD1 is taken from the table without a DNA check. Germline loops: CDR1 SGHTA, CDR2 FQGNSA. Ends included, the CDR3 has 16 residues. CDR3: CASSLAAGSYGYTFGS.